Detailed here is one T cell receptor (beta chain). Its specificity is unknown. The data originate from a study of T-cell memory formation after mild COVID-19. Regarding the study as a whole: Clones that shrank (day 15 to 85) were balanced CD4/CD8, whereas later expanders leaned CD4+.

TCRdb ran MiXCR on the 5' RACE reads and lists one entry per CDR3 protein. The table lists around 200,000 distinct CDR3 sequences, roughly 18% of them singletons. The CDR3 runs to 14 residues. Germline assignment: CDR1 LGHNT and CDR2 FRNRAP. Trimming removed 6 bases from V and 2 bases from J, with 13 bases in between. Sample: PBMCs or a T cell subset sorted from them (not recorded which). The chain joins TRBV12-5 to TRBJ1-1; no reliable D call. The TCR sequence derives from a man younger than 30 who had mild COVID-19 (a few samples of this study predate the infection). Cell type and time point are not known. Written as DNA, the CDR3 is TGTGCTAGTGGCCGCCGGTCGGTAAACACTGAAGCTTTCTTT. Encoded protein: CASGRRSVNTEAFF.